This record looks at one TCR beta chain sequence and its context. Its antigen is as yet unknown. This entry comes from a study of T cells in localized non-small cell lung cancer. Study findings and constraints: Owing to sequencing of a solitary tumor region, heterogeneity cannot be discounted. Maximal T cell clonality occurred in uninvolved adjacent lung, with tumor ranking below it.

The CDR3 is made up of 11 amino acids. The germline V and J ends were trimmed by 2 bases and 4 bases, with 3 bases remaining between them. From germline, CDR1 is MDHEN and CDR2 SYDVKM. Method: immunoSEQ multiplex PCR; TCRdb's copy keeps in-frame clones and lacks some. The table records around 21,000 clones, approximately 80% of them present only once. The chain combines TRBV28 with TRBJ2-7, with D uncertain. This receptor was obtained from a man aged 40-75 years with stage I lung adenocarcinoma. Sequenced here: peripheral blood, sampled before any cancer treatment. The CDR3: CASSLAYEQYF. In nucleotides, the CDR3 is TGTGCCAGCAGTTTAGCGTACGAGCAGTACTTC.